Each of the 16 T cell receptor beta chains below was sequenced from the same sample in a study of fetal regulatory T cell absence and autoimmunity. The method was immunoSEQ multiplex PCR; TCRdb's version includes in-frame clones alone and lacks a portion of them. The table lists 95,000 or so clones, about 78% of them singletons. Material: pancreas tissue. The receptor source for this set is a male donor with IPEX syndrome.

This clone has a handful of counts. This rearrangement joins TRBV6-5 to TRBJ1-1; D uncertain. CDR1 is MNHEY, CDR2 SVGAGI, per germline. The CDR3 extends over 13 amino acids. Between the trimmed V and J ends, which lost 7 bases and 0 bases, there was a span of 9 bases. The CDR3, as DNA: TGTGCCAGCACTATCCGGTTGAACACTGAAGCTTTCTTT. It specifies CASTIRLNTEAFF.

This chain connects TRBV11-2 to TRBJ2-3, with a tentative D call TRBD1 (7 bases). The CDR3 spans 15 residues. The germline V gene has CDR1 SGHAT and CDR2 FQNNGV. V gave up 7 bases and J gave up 0 bases, with 14 bases separating them. The CDR3 coding sequence is TGTGCCAGCAACTGGAGGGGGCGGAGCACAGATACGCAGTATTTT. It specifies CASNWRGRSTDTQYF. Combining the CDR3 with reference TRBV11-2 and TRBJ2-3 gives the whole variable domain EAGVAQSPRYKIIEKRQSVAFWCNPISGHATLYWYQQILGQGPKLLIQFQNNGVVDDSQLPKDRFSAERLKGVDSTLKIQPAKLEDSAVYLCASNWRGRSTDTQYFGPGTRLTVL.

The gene calls are TRBV21-1 and TRBJ2-2; the table gives TRBD1 as D, unverified against the DNA. TRBV21-1 corresponds to a pseudogene. This CDR3 is 13 amino acids long. CDR3 region: CASSNTGAGELFF. For the CDR3, the DNA is TGTGCCAGCAGCAATACAGGGGCCGGGGAGCTGTTTTTT.

The CDR3 coding sequence is TGTGCCAGCAGCCCTCAGGCAGGGACAGGATATAATTCACCCCTCCACTTT. This codes for CASSPQAGTGYNSPLHF. The chain couples TRBV4-2 to TRBJ1-6; 8 positions match TRBD1. The CDR3 covers 17 residues. The ends lost 4 bases at V and 4 bases at J; junction bases unmatched: 9. Germline CDR1 is LGHNA and CDR2 is YNFKEQ.

The chain couples TRBV13 to TRBJ2-1; 12 bases match TRBD2. Germline V gene sequence: CDR1 PRHDT, CDR2 FYEKMQ (reference sequence). The CDR3 runs 14 residues. The J segment lost 6 bases and the V segment lost 5 bases, leaving 2 bases of the junction unmatched. Here the CDR3 reads CASSPGLAGNEQFF. CDR3 sequence (DNA): TGTGCCAGCAGCCCGGGACTAGCGGGCAATGAGCAGTTCTTC. Supplemented by reference TRBV13 and TRBJ2-1, the full variable domain reads AAGVIQSPRHLIKEKRETATLKCYPIPRHDTVYWYQQGPGQDPQFLISFYEKMQSDKGSIPDRFSAQQFSDYHSELNMSSLELGDSALYFCASSPGLAGNEQFFGPGTRLTVL.

This chain links TRBV27 with TRBJ2-1; 13 positions agree with TRBD2. The germline CDR1 and CDR2 sequences are MNHEY and SMNVEV (reference sequence). V lost 5 bases and J lost 9; bases outside the gene matches: 4. The CDR3 runs 14 residues. Here the CDR3 DNA reads TGTGCCAGCAGTGGACTAGCGGGAGTGGGTGAGCAGTTCTTC. This gives the protein CASSGLAGVGEQFF.

This clone was counted only a few times. The chain links TRBV2 to TRBJ1-5, with 7 bases matching TRBD1. Germline assignment: CDR1 SNHLY and CDR2 FYNNEI. This CDR3 comprises 14 residues. The J segment lost 6 bases and the V segment lost 4 bases, leaving 6 bases of the junction unmatched. The CDR3 region is CASSGLGGSQPQHF. DNA for the CDR3: TGTGCCAGCAGTGGGTTAGGGGGCTCTCAGCCCCAGCATTTT.

V and J are TRBV7-6 and TRBJ1-4, with 11 positions matching TRBD1. CDR1 and CDR2 from the germline V gene are SGHVS and FNYEAQ. The V and J ends lost 8 bases and 6 bases, in that order; junction bases with no gene match: 5. The CDR3 extends over 14 amino acids. DNA for the CDR3: TGTGCCAGCCTCAGGGGACAGGGGGATGAAAAACTGTTTTTT. Protein product: CASLRGQGDEKLFF.

This chain connects TRBV19 to TRBJ1-6; D is perhaps TRBD1 (5 bases). V was cut by 5 bases and J by 0 bases, with 17 bases left in between. Germline CDR1 and CDR2: LNHDA and SQIVND (reference sequence). The CDR3 contains 18 residues. For the CDR3, the DNA is TGTGCCAGTAGTCCCGAGGGCCCAGGGAGCTCCTATAATTCACCCCTCCACTTT. It specifies CASSPEGPGSSYNSPLHF.

A few counts support this clone. Here the CDR3 DNA reads TGTGCCAGCAAAACAGGACCCTATGGCTACACCTTC. It is translated as CASKTGPYGYTF. The chain uses TRBV6-5 and TRBJ1-2; D possibly corresponds to TRBD1 (5 bases). V was pared by 7 bases and J by 4 bases, with 10 bases between. CDR3 length: 12 amino acids. The germline CDR1 and CDR2 sequences are MNHEY and SVGAGI.

The chain uses TRBV4-1 and TRBJ2-3; the D gene is possibly TRBD1 (5 bases). Looked up from germline, CDR1 is MGHRA and CDR2 is YSYEKL. Between the trimmed V and J ends, which lost 0 bases and 5 bases, there was a span of 6 bases. The CDR3 loop spans 13 amino acids. CDR3 DNA sequence: TGCGCCAGCAGCCAAGAGGGGCGAGATACGCAGTATTTT. It encodes CASSQEGRDTQYF.

This sequence joins TRBV7-9 and TRBJ2-1, with D tentatively TRBD2 (5 bases). Trimming pared 1 base from V and 3 bases from J, leaving 16 bases between. The CDR3 has 17 residues. The germline V gene has CDR1 SEHNR and CDR2 FQNEAQ (reference sequence). CDR3 protein: CASSLGVNFRDYNEQFF. CDR3 nucleotides: TGTGCCAGCAGCTTAGGAGTGAATTTCCGGGACTACAATGAGCAGTTCTTC.

This clone was counted only a few times. The J gene is TRBJ2-7, the V gene TRBV6-5, with TRBD1 matching 9 bases. V shed 2 bases and J 0 bases; nucleotides not matched to a gene: 2. The CDR3 sequence is 15 residues long. CDR1 and CDR2 from the germline V gene are MNHEY and SVGAGI. CDR3 sequence reads: CASSYLTGGSYEQYF. CDR3 DNA sequence: TGTGCCAGCAGTTACCTGACAGGGGGCTCCTACGAGCAGTACTTC.

V usage is TRBV27 and J usage is TRBJ1-5; no reliable D call. Germline CDR1 is MNHEY and CDR2 is SMNVEV (reference sequence). Trimming shortened V by 5 bases and J by 7 bases, and 18 bases separated the two germline ends. This CDR3 is 15 amino acids long. CDR3: CASSPRARIGQPQHF. CDR3 DNA sequence: TGTGCCAGCAGTCCCCGGGCCCGAATAGGGCAGCCCCAGCATTTT.

The CDR3, as DNA: TGTGCCACCGCCGTAGGGGCAGGCCATACCTACGAGCAGTACTTC. This encodes CATAVGAGHTYEQYF. This chain links TRBV7-7 with TRBJ2-7; D might be TRBD1 (5 bases). The CDR3 length is 15 residues. Germline loops: CDR1 SSHAT, CDR2 FNYEAQ (reference sequence). Trimming removed 10 bases at V and 2 bases at J, with 21 bases between.

This clone was seen a single time. This chain uses TRBV4-1 with TRBJ2-7; 8 bases align to TRBD2. The V and J ends lost 2 bases and 4 bases, in that order; junction bases with no gene match: 7. Germline V gives CDR1 MGHRA, CDR2 YSYEKL. This CDR3 comprises 15 residues. CDR3 residues: CASSQNSGVGYEQYF. The CDR3 DNA sequence: TGCGCCAGCAGCCAAAATAGCGGGGTTGGGTACGAGCAGTACTTC.